The 27 T cell receptor beta chains below all came from one sample that was sequenced in a study of metastatic and nonmetastatic thyroid tumors. Not a single patient had been given any form of treatment at any point before undergoing thyroid surgery. TCRdb reassembled clones from the PCR reads with MiXCR. The sample holds about 33,000 clones, over 15% seen once. The specimen was blood. These receptor sequences come from a female donor with papillary thyroid cancer or a benign thyroid nodule (not recorded which). Some clones in this sample may be carry-over from other donors' samples.

In this sample, this clone turned up a few times. The rearrangement links TRBV6-1 to TRBJ2-2; tentative D call: TRBD2 (6 bases). Trimming removed 4 bases at V and 5 bases at J, with 17 bases between. The length of the CDR3 is 16 residues. CDR1 is MNHNS, CDR2 SASEGT, per germline. Here the CDR3 DNA reads TGTGCCAGCAGTGCCGGACTATCGTCCCTTACCGGGGAGCTGTTTTTT. Translated: CASSAGLSSLTGELFF.

This clone was seen ten or more times. V usage is TRBV5-1 and J usage is TRBJ2-3; D is unresolved. CDR3 size: 15 residues. Trimming stripped 3 bases from V and 0 bases from J, with 11 bases between. The germline V gene encodes CDR1 SGHRS and CDR2 YFSETQ. CDR3 sequence: CASSSDVYSTDTQYF. CDR3 DNA sequence: TGCGCCAGCAGCTCCGACGTATATAGCACAGATACGCAGTATTTT.

In the case of this clone: Germline is not matched at one junction end, which may reflect a read error. V and J are TRBV5-1 and TRBJ1-6, with D possibly being TRBD1 (5 bases). The CDR3 consists of 15 residues. CDR1 and CDR2 (germline): SGHRS, YFSETQ. DNA for the CDR3: TGCGCCAGCAGGGGGGGTGGCGGAGATAATTCACCCATCCACTTT. It encodes CASRGGGGDNSPIHF.

The table lists this clone with many counts. The V gene is TRBV2, the J gene TRBJ2-7; D gene ambiguous. The CDR3 runs to 12 residues. V lost 4 bases and J 3 bases, leaving 7 bases between the germline ends. CDR1 is SNHLY and CDR2 is FYNNEI in the germline V gene. This CDR3 is CASSVLRYEQYF. Here the CDR3 DNA reads TGTGCCAGCAGTGTCCTGCGCTACGAGCAGTACTTC.

This clone was observed at least ten times. The same CDR3 can be traced to other DNA sequences in this sample. This sequence joins TRBV13 and TRBJ2-1; D unresolved. Germline V gene sequence: CDR1 PRHDT, CDR2 FYEKMQ (reference sequence). V was shortened by 0 bases and J by 9 bases, with 9 bases between the two germline ends. The CDR3 runs 13 residues. This CDR3 is CASSLGSWSEQFF. The CDR3 nucleotides are TGTGCCAGCAGCTTAGGCTCCTGGAGTGAGCAGTTCTTC. Together with reference TRBV13 and TRBJ2-1, the CDR3 gives the full variable domain: AAGVIQSPRHLIKEKRETATLKCYPIPRHDTVYWYQQGPGQDPQFLISFYEKMQSDKGSIPDRFSAQQFSDYHSELNMSSLELGDSALYFCASSLGSWSEQFFGPGTRLTVL.

The chain carries TRBV3-1 and TRBJ2-7, with D possibly being TRBD2 (5 bases). With 0 bases removed from V and 7 bases from J, the gap between germline ends came to 10 bases. Germline V CDR1 and CDR2: LGHDT, YNNKEL (reference sequence). CDR3 length: 13 residues. The CDR3 spells CASSQEGSGEQYF. CDR3 DNA sequence: TGTGCCAGCAGCCAAGAAGGTTCGGGAGAGCAGTACTTC.

This clone was seen ten or more times. This chain connects TRBV7-9 to TRBJ1-3; D is unresolved. V was clipped by 2 bases and J by 0 bases, with 8 bases between them. This CDR3 has 15 residues. Germline V gene lookup returns CDR1 SEHNR and CDR2 FQNEAQ (reference sequence). The CDR3 sequence is CASSLKALSGNTIYF. The CDR3 DNA sequence: TGTGCCAGCAGCTTAAAGGCCCTCTCTGGAAACACCATATATTTT. The full variable domain, with the rest looked up from reference TRBV7-9 and TRBJ1-3, is DTGVSQNPRHKITKRGQNVTFRCDPISEHNRLYWYRQTLGQGPEFLTYFQNEAQLEKSRLLSDRFSAERPKGSFSTLEIQRTEQGDSAMYLCASSLKALSGNTIYFGEGSWLTVV.

The V and J genes are TRBV5-1 and TRBJ2-7, with unresolved D. Germline V CDR1 and CDR2: SGHRS, YFSETQ. Trimming left V 5 bases short and J 4 bases short, with 7 bases between. This CDR3 spans 11 amino acids. The CDR3, as DNA: TGCGCCAGCAGTCAAGAATACGAGCAGTACTTC. It is translated as CASSQEYEQYF.

Many counts were recorded for this clone. The gene calls are TRBV5-1 and TRBJ1-1; no reliable D call. Trimming shortened V by 1 base and J by 2 bases, and 0 bases separated the two germline ends. Germline V gene data show CDR1 as SGHRS and CDR2 as YFSETQ. The CDR3 is 11 residues long. CDR3 DNA: TGCGCCAGCAGCTTGAACACTGAAGCTTTCTTT. This sequence encodes CASSLNTEAFF.

This clone showed up many times. A much larger clone lies a single base off, so this may be a read error. The J gene is TRBJ1-5, the V gene TRBV19; unclear D gene. Germline CDR1 and CDR2: LNHDA and SQIVND (reference sequence). The CDR3 has 14 residues. In DNA, the CDR3 is TGTGCCAGTAGAATCGGGCATAGCAGTCAGCCCCAGCATTTT. Protein sequence: CASRIGHSSQPQHF.

This clone showed up many times. The chain couples TRBV4-1 to TRBJ2-3, with D unresolved. The CDR3 has 15 residues. V was pared by 1 base and J by 2 bases, with 10 bases between. Germline V gene lookup returns CDR1 MGHRA and CDR2 YSYEKL. CDR3 sequence (DNA): TGCGCCAGCAGCCAAGGACTTTTCCCCACAGATACGCAGTATTTT. Translated: CASSQGLFPTDTQYF.

This clone was detected a few times. The chain carries TRBV6-1 and TRBJ1-5; no definite D call. Looked up from germline, CDR1 is MNHNS and CDR2 is SASEGT. The CDR3 totals 17 residues. V was cut by 2 bases and J by 0 bases, with 14 bases left in between. Here the CDR3 reads CASSELDVSYSNQPQHF. The CDR3 DNA reads as TGTGCCAGCAGTGAACTCGACGTGTCCTATAGCAATCAGCCCCAGCATTTT.

This clone is classed as medium-sized. The genes are TRBV30 and TRBJ1-6, with TRBD1 matching 8 bases. The CDR3 extends over 14 amino acids. Germline CDR1 and CDR2: GTSNPN and SVGIG (reference sequence). J was trimmed by 5 bases and V by 3 bases; bases with no gene match: 3. The CDR3 is CAWSAGQDNSPLHF. The CDR3, as DNA: TGTGCCTGGAGCGCGGGACAGGATAATTCACCCCTCCACTTT.

This clone was seen at least ten times. The gene calls are TRBV20-1 and TRBJ2-3, with 8 bases lining up with TRBD1. Trimming at V came to 1 base and at J to 3 bases, leaving 21 bases not matched to a gene. CDR1 and CDR2 from the germline V gene are DFQATT and SNEGSKA (reference sequence). The CDR3 length is 20 residues. CDR3 loop: CSARAPGQVQLGVGTDTQYF. CDR3 DNA: TGCAGTGCTAGAGCCCCGGGACAGGTTCAACTAGGCGTAGGGACAGATACGCAGTATTTT.

This clone was seen repeatedly, ten times or more. CDR3: CASSFGRGDYEQYF. In DNA form, the CDR3 reads TGTGCCAGCAGTTTTGGCCGGGGGGACTACGAGCAGTACTTC. The chain couples TRBV2 to TRBJ2-7; 7 positions agree with TRBD2. The CDR3 is 14 residues long. V lost 5 bases to trimming and J lost 3 bases; unmatched junction nucleotides: 7. CDR1 and CDR2 from the germline V gene are SNHLY and FYNNEI.

Regarding this clone: This may arise from a read error, as a much more abundant clone is one base away. The V call is TRBV2, the J call TRBJ2-6; D is possibly TRBD1 (6 bases). The CDR3 length is 16 residues. Trimming removed 5 bases from V and 3 bases from J, with 14 bases in between. From germline, CDR1 is SNHLY and CDR2 FYNNEI. For the CDR3, the DNA is TGTGCCAGCAGTCAACCAACAGGGAGTGGGGCCAACGTCCTGACTTTC. Its translation is CASSQPTGSGANVLTF.

In its sample, this clone was seen many times. The chain recombines TRBV7-3 with TRBJ2-2, with TRBD2 matching over 9 bases. With 2 bases clipped from V and 2 bases from J, the junction kept 9 bases outside the gene matches. CDR3 length: 18 amino acids. Germline CDR1 reads SGHTA; CDR2 reads FQGTGA. CDR3 nucleotides: TGTGCCAGCAGCTTAGAAATGGCGGGAGGGATAAACACCGGGGAGCTGTTTTTT. It is translated as CASSLEMAGGINTGELFF.

Many counts were recorded for this clone. The V call is TRBV20-1, the J call TRBJ1-1, with 9 positions matching TRBD1. Germline V lookup: CDR1 DFQATT, CDR2 SNEGSKA (reference sequence). The CDR3 length is 13 residues. Here the CDR3 reads CRSTTGGDTEAFF. CDR3 DNA sequence: TGCAGGTCGACGACAGGGGGAGACACTGAAGCTTTCTTT.

This clone was counted ten times or more. CDR3 sequence: CASSPGGGSDEQYF. In DNA, the CDR3 is TGTGCCAGCAGCCCTGGGGGCGGGAGCGACGAGCAGTACTTC. The chain recombines TRBV3-1 with TRBJ2-7, with D perhaps TRBD2 (7 bases). Germline CDR1 reads LGHDT; CDR2 reads YNNKEL (reference sequence). This CDR3 has 14 amino acids. The germline V and J ends were trimmed by 4 bases and 5 bases, with 15 bases remaining between them.

This clone was observed a handful of times. The chain links TRBV6-2 or TRBV6-3 to TRBJ2-1, with TRBD2 matching over 10 bases. From germline, CDR1 is MNHEY and CDR2 SVGEGT. V shed 5 bases, J shed 5 bases, and the junction held 6 bases outside the gene matches. CDR3 length: 15 amino acids. The CDR3: CASSRTSGFNNEQFF. DNA for the CDR3: TGTGCCAGCAGTCGGACTAGCGGTTTTAACAATGAGCAGTTCTTC.

With respect to this clone: As the CDR3 is not closed by the conserved phenylalanine or tryptophan, this likely results from a read error. The limits of the CDR3 on the DNA are not certain, so only TCRdb's listed CDR3 is given. V gene TRBV12-3 or TRBV12-4 combines with J gene TRBJ2-5; the table's D call, TRBD1, was not checked against the DNA. The CDR3 is 14 residues long, counting both termini. CDR3: CASSSNRVGETRYL.

By share, this clone ranks as large. V gene TRBV20-1 combines with J gene TRBJ2-7, with 7 bases identical to TRBD2. Germline V gene sequence: CDR1 DFQATT, CDR2 SNEGSKA (reference sequence). CDR3 length: 13 residues. Trimming removed 3 bases from V and 3 bases from J; junction bases left unmatched: 5. Here the CDR3 DNA reads TGCAGTGCTAGTCGGACTAGTCACTACGAGCAGTACTTC. Translated, it gives CSASRTSHYEQYF.

In this sample, this clone turned up many times. J is TRBJ2-5 and V is TRBV5-1; weak D call: TRBD2 (6 bases). The CDR3 has 15 amino acids. Trimming took off 1 base at V and 5 bases at J, with 15 bases between the two ends. Per germline, CDR1 SGHRS and CDR2 YFSETQ. The CDR3 here is CASSLSGGSGETQYF. CDR3 nucleotides: TGCGCCAGCAGCTTGTCAGGAGGAAGCGGGGAGACCCAGTACTTC.

Regarding this clone: A much more abundant neighbour one base away suggests this may be a read error. The same CDR3 arises from other DNA sequences in this sample as well. V usage is TRBV11-1 and J usage is TRBJ2-1; a weak D match, TRBD2 (6 bases). Germline V gene sequence: CDR1 SGHAT, CDR2 FQDESV (reference sequence). CDR3 length: 15 residues. V lost 5 bases and J 6 bases, leaving 17 bases between the germline ends. The chain's CDR3 is CASSPPGLAPNEQFF. The CDR3 DNA is TGTGCCAGCAGCCCTCCTGGTCTAGCGCCCAATGAGCAGTTCTTC.

This chain uses TRBV20-1 with TRBJ2-2; a weak D match, TRBD2 (6 bases). Germline loops: CDR1 DFQATT, CDR2 SNEGSKA (reference sequence). The CDR3 runs 15 residues. The V gene lost 1 base and the J gene lost 6 bases, with 15 bases spanning the gap. The CDR3: CSARGGAGLAGELFF. DNA of the CDR3: TGCAGTGCTAGAGGCGGGGCCGGGCTAGCCGGGGAGCTGTTTTTT.

The chain is built from TRBV27 and TRBJ2-7; D tentatively fits TRBD1 or TRBD2 (5 bases each). The CDR3 has 15 residues. Trimming took off 6 bases at V and 0 bases at J, with 15 bases between the two ends. Germline V gene data show CDR1 as MNHEY and CDR2 as SMNVEV (reference sequence). The chain's CDR3 is CASSLVGTRSYEQYF. The CDR3 DNA sequence: TGTGCCAGCAGCTTGGTAGGGACCCGCTCCTACGAGCAGTACTTC.

The chain carries TRBV24-1 and TRBJ2-7, with D possibly TRBD2 on 6 matching bases. The CDR3 totals 13 residues. V shed 1 base and J shed 6 bases, with 9 bases lying between them. The V gene's germline CDR1 is KGHDR and CDR2 SFDVKD. The CDR3 coding sequence is TGTGCCACCAGTGATTTTTTGGGAGGCGAGCAGTACTTC. This translates into CATSDFLGGEQYF.